A single sample gave rise to the 15 T cell receptor beta chains below, sequenced in a study of persistence of HIV-infected CD4 T cells. These receptors' antigens are unknown. Cells were stimulated nonspecifically with anti-CD3/anti-CD28 magnetic beads. Sorting of responding CD4+ T cells relied on upregulated CD40 ligand together with CD69. The immunoSEQ assay was version 4, run in survey mode. Method: immunoSEQ multiplex PCR; TCRdb's copy keeps in-frame clones and lacks some. The sample yields about 45,000 clones, about 90% seen once. The material was CD4+ T cells sorted from PBMCs after roughly 19-hour stimulation, obtained from a patient who received antiretroviral therapy. The receptors originated from an adult woman with HIV who was CMV-seropositive.

This clone was counted a single time. The genes are TRBV4-3 and TRBJ2-6, with 7 bases lining up with TRBD2. CDR1 and CDR2 (germline): LGHNA, YSLEER. This CDR3 contains 20 residues. The V gene end was trimmed by 0 bases and the J gene end by 0 bases; junction bases not matched to a gene: 11. The CDR3 DNA reads TGCGCCAGCAGCCAAGATCGGGCTAGCGGCCCCGGCTCTGGGGCCAACGTCCTGACTTTC. Translating it yields CASSQDRASGPGSGANVLTF.

The CDR3 bases are TGTGCCACCAGTGATTCCGGACTAGCGGAAGAGACCCAGTACTTC. It is translated as CATSDSGLAEETQYF. This chain links TRBV24-1 with TRBJ2-5, with 10 bases fitting TRBD2. V was pared by 2 bases and J by 3 bases, with 2 bases of the junction left unmatched. CDR3 length: 15 residues. CDR1 KGHDR and CDR2 SFDVKD come from the germline V gene.

This rearrangement joins TRBV4-3 to TRBJ2-1; TRBD1 matches 7 bases. CDR1 and CDR2 from the germline V gene are LGHNA and YSLEER. The CDR3 runs 15 residues. Trimming cost V 3 bases and J 4 bases; bases outside gene matches: 6. CDR3 coding DNA: TGCGCCAGCAGCCAGGGGACAGCTATTTACAATGAGCAGTTCTTC. Its protein is CASSQGTAIYNEQFF.

This chain uses TRBV5-1 with TRBJ1-1; D might be TRBD1 (6 bases). Trimming removed 0 bases from V and 1 base from J, with 7 bases in between. Germline values: CDR1 SGHRS, CDR2 YFSETQ. This CDR3 is built from 14 residues. In DNA form, the CDR3 reads TGCGCCAGCAGCTTGGGACAGGCGAACACTGAAGCTTTCTTT. This codes for CASSLGQANTEAFF.

This chain links TRBV7-2 with TRBJ2-7; D gene unclear. Germline CDR1 and CDR2: SGHTA and FQGNSA. The CDR3 is 14 residues long. V lost 0 bases and J 1 base, leaving 7 bases between the germline ends. The CDR3 here is CASSLAGISYEQYF. CDR3 sequence (DNA): TGTGCCAGCAGCTTAGCTGGGATTTCCTACGAGCAGTACTTC.

The chain couples TRBV2 to TRBJ1-1; weak D call: TRBD1 (6 bases). V lost 5 bases to trimming and J lost 4 bases, with 8 bases between them. CDR1 is SNHLY, CDR2 FYNNEI, per germline. The CDR3 runs 12 residues. CDR3 sequence (DNA): TGTGCCAGCAGTACAGGGCCCACTGAAGCTTTCTTT. The encoded protein is CASSTGPTEAFF. Drawing the rest from reference TRBV2 and TRBJ1-1, the complete variable domain is EPEVTQTPSHQVTQMGQEVILRCVPISNHLYFYWYRQILGQKVEFLVSFYNNEISEKSEIFDDQFSVERPDGSNFTLKIRSTKLEDSAMYFCASSTGPTEAFFGQGTRLTVV.

This clone showed up just a few times. V usage is TRBV7-9 and J usage is TRBJ1-1, with D maybe TRBD1 (5 bases). V lost 4 bases and J 1 base, leaving 13 bases between the germline ends. Per germline, CDR1 SEHNR and CDR2 FQNEAQ (reference sequence). This CDR3 has 15 amino acids. CDR3 region: CASSSPWGGNTEAFF. CDR3 nucleotide sequence: TGTGCCAGCAGCTCGCCCTGGGGGGGGAACACTGAAGCTTTCTTT.

This clone has a single count. V and J are TRBV27 and TRBJ1-6, with 9 bases matching TRBD1. V was pared by 5 bases and J by 8 bases, with 7 bases of the junction left unmatched. CDR3 length equals 15 residues. CDR1 is MNHEY and CDR2 is SMNVEV in the germline V gene (reference sequence). CDR3 loop: CASSQTGQGYSPLHF. CDR3 nucleotides: TGTGCCAGCAGTCAGACGGGACAGGGCTATTCACCCCTCCACTTT.

This clone was detected only a few times. This chain connects TRBV30 to TRBJ1-6; 8 nucleotides match TRBD1. Germline loops: CDR1 GTSNPN, CDR2 SVGIG (reference sequence). V was pared by 0 bases and J by 7 bases, with 2 bases of the junction left unmatched. This CDR3 has 14 residues. The CDR3 bases are TGTGCCTGGAGTGTGCGGGACAGGAATTCACCCCTCCACTTT. Its translation: CAWSVRDRNSPLHF.

Here the CDR3 reads CASSSLAGVTDTQYF. The CDR3 DNA reads as TGCGCCAGCAGCTCCCTAGCGGGAGTCACAGATACGCAGTATTTT. The gene calls are TRBV5-1 and TRBJ2-3; 10 positions agree with TRBD2. The CDR3 is 15 amino acids. Germline V CDR1 and CDR2: SGHRS, YFSETQ. V was pared by 3 bases and J by 2 bases, with 3 bases of the junction left unmatched.

The rearrangement links TRBV5-8 to TRBJ2-7; either TRBD1 or TRBD2 may fit D (6 bases each). Deletions cut 5 bases from V and 5 bases from J, with 20 bases between. Germline V gene data show CDR1 as SGHTS and CDR2 as YDEGEE. The CDR3 sequence is 15 residues long. The CDR3 spells CASRVRSGASDEQYF. CDR3 bases: TGTGCCAGCAGGGTCCGTTCGGGGGCGAGCGACGAGCAGTACTTC.

V and J are TRBV18 and TRBJ2-2; no clear D. The CDR3 is made up of 13 amino acids. CDR1 KGHSH and CDR2 LQKENI come from the germline V gene. The V end was cut by 6 bases, the J end by 2 bases, with 7 bases between. The CDR3 protein is CASSRPNTGELFF. The CDR3 region has the DNA TGTGCCAGCTCGCGACCCAACACCGGGGAGCTGTTTTTT.

The CDR3 is CAWSSGGFYGYTF. The CDR3 nucleotides are TGTGCCTGGAGCTCCGGGGGATTCTATGGCTACACCTTC. The V gene is TRBV30, the J gene TRBJ1-2; D may be TRBD1 (5 bases). CDR1 is GTSNPN and CDR2 is SVGIG in the germline V gene (reference sequence). V lost 3 bases to trimming and J lost 4 bases, with 12 bases between them. This CDR3 is built from 13 residues.

The rearrangement uses TRBV28 and TRBJ1-5; D remains ambiguous. Germline lookup yields CDR1 MDHEN and CDR2 SYDVKM. Trimming removed 7 bases at V and 5 bases at J, with 18 bases between. The CDR3 has 15 amino acids. CDR3 nucleotides: TGTGCCAGCAAACTCGGAGGGATCGCCTATCAGCCCCAGCATTTT. It codes for CASKLGGIAYQPQHF.

With regard to this clone: The sample has other DNA sequences that encode this CDR3 too. CDR3 protein: CASSLGGTGEYEQYF. The CDR3 DNA reads as TGCGCCAGCAGCTTGGGGGGGACAGGGGAGTACGAGCAGTACTTC. The chain is built from TRBV5-1 and TRBJ2-7, with 10 bases that match TRBD1. The V and J ends lost 0 bases and 4 bases, in that order; junction bases with no gene match: 4. Germline assignment: CDR1 SGHRS and CDR2 YFSETQ. The CDR3 extends over 15 amino acids.